This entry concerns a single T cell receptor beta chain. Its antigen is as yet unknown. Germline values: CDR1 SGHTA, CDR2 FQGNSA. The CDR3 runs to 14 residues. Germline trimming cut 5 bases from V and 5 bases from J; bases unmatched to any gene: 6. This specimen comes from a study of cytomegalovirus exposure and HLA in healthy donors. Study findings and constraints: Apart from CMV serostatus, no immune exposure information was available. It has been reported that TCR beta sequences accurately predicted the HLA-A and HLA-B alleles of most subjects.

Primers for the PCR totalled 60 Vbeta and 13 Jbeta. Repertoires were generated with immunoSEQ multiplex PCR, while TCRdb's copy carries only in-frame clones and drops some. The table includes 120,000 to 150,000 clones, 70% to 85% detected once. It was healthy bone marrow donors who served as donors. This TCR derives from a male donor in good health and CMV-seronegative. The V and J genes are TRBV7-2 and TRBJ2-7; 10 bases line up with TRBD2. Sequencing was performed on PBMCs. DNA of the CDR3: TGTGCCAGCAGCCCTATAGCGGGAGGCCACGAGCAGTACTTC. It translates to CASSPIAGGHEQYF.